This T cell receptor beta chain was sequenced for a study of CD8+ T cells in alopecia areata. This clone was seen only a few times. RNA was isolated and reverse transcribed to cDNA, the sequencing template. Profiling relied on immunoSEQ multiplex PCR, and the TCRdb table lists in-frame clones only, not all of them. The profile shows some 170,000 clones, approximately 52% of them singletons. Germline V gene data show CDR1 as SQVTM and CDR2 as ANQGSEA. The CDR3 runs 14 residues. The trim removed 7 bases at V and 5 bases at J, leaving 13 bases unmatched. Treatment in this sample: oral pan-JAK inhibitor, 5-10 mg twice daily.

The input for sequencing was CD4+ T cells sorted from blood, taken at roughly week 55, from a patient treated with tofacitinib. This TCR was recovered from a human donor with alopecia areata. The chain employs TRBV29-1 and TRBJ1-1; 7 nucleotides line up with TRBD1. CDR3 nucleotides: TGCAGCGGCGGCGCCGGCAGGGGGACGACTGAAGCTTTCTTT. Residues: CSGGAGRGTTEAFF.